This T cell receptor beta chain was captured by sequencing in a study of blood T cell repertoires in COVID-19. TCRdb keeps only in-frame clones here, not all; method: immunoSEQ multiplex PCR. The sample holds some 230,000 clones, about 80% seen once. Looked up from germline, CDR1 is LGHDT and CDR2 is YNNKEL (reference sequence). V gave up 4 bases and J gave up 3 bases, with 18 bases separating them. This CDR3 has 17 amino acids. V and J are TRBV3-1 (or the pseudogene TRBV3-2) and TRBJ1-4; no reliable D call. Sequencing was performed on peripheral blood. The sequence was obtained from a woman aged 55-70 years with acute or convalescent COVID-19. CDR3 in DNA: TGTGCCAGCAGCCCTTCCCTCCGCAGAGGTTCTAATGAAAAACTGTTTTTT. It codes for CASSPSLRRGSNEKLFF.